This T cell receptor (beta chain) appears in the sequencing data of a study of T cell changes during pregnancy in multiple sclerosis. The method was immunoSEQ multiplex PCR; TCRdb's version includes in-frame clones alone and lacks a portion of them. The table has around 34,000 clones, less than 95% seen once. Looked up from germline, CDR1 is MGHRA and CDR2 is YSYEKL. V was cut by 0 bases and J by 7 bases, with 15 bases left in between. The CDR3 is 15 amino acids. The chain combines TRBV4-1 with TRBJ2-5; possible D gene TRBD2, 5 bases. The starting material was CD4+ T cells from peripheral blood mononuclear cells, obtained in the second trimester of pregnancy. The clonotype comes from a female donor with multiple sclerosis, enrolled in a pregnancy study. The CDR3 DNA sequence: TGCGCCAGCAGCCAAGATCCCGGGGTACTTAGGACCCAGTACTTC. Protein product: CASSQDPGVLRTQYF.